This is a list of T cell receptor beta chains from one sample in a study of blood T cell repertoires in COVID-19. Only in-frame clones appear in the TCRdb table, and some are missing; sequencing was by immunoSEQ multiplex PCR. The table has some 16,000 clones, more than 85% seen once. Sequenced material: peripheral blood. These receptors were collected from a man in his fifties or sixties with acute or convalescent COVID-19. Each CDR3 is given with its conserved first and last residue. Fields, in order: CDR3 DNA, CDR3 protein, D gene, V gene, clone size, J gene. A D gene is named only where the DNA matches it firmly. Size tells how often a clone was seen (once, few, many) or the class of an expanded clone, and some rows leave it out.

DNA: TGTGCCAGTAGCCCCCGAGGTACTCCCCGTTTTAGCTCCTACAATGAGCAGTTCTTC
CDR3: CASSPRGTPRFSSYNEQFF
D: .
V: TRBV19
size: few
J: TRBJ2-1

DNA: TGTGCCAGCAGCTTGGATCAGAACTATGGCTACACCTTC
CDR3: CASSLDQNYGYTF
D: .
V: TRBV5-4
size: .
J: TRBJ1-2

DNA: TGTGCCATCGCGGGAGAGAGGGAGCAGTACTTC
CDR3: CAIAGEREQYF
D: TRBD2
V: TRBV10-3
size: .
J: TRBJ2-7

DNA: TGTGCCAGCAGCTTAGATCAGGGAGGGTCTAGCGGGAGTTATGAGCAGTTCTTC
CDR3: CASSLDQGGSSGSYEQFF
D: TRBD2
V: TRBV11-3
size: .
J: TRBJ2-1

DNA: TGTGCCAGCAGCTTGGAGCTAGGGGCCGCTGAAGCTTTCTTT
CDR3: CASSLELGAAEAFF
D: .
V: TRBV5-4
size: .
J: TRBJ1-1

DNA: TGTGCCAGCAGCTTAGCGGGAGGGCCTGGGCAGTACTTC
CDR3: CASSLAGGPGQYF
D: TRBD2
V: TRBV7-2
size: .
J: TRBJ2-7

DNA: TGTGCCAGCAGAACAGGGGACTATGGCTACACCTTC
CDR3: CASRTGDYGYTF
D: TRBD1
V: TRBV6-5
size: few
J: TRBJ1-2

DNA: TGTGCCAGCAGCTTGGGACTAGCGGGACCTTACGGCGAGCAGTACTTC
CDR3: CASSLGLAGPYGEQYF
D: TRBD2
V: TRBV5-6
size: .
J: TRBJ2-7

DNA: TGTGCCAGCAGTTTACACGGGGGGACTGAAGCTTTCTTT
CDR3: CASSLHGGTEAFF
D: .
V: TRBV27
size: .
J: TRBJ1-1

DNA: TGTGCCAGCAGCCCCTCAGGACAGGAAAATGAAGCTTTCTTT
CDR3: CASSPSGQENEAFF
D: TRBD1
V: TRBV9
size: .
J: TRBJ1-1

DNA: TGTGCCAGCAGCTTGGAGCCGGGGTCCTACAATGAGCAGTTCTTC
CDR3: CASSLEPGSYNEQFF
D: .
V: TRBV5-4
size: .
J: TRBJ2-1

DNA: TGTGCCAGCACCGACCTAGGGGTCTCTGGAAACACCATATATTTT
CDR3: CASTDLGVSGNTIYF
D: .
V: TRBV28
size: few
J: TRBJ1-3

DNA: TGTGCCAGCAGTTTATATCTAGCGGGAGGGAACCACGAGCAGTACTTC
CDR3: CASSLYLAGGNHEQYF
D: TRBD2
V: TRBV28
size: .
J: TRBJ2-7

DNA: TGCGCCAGCAGCTCTGGACAGGGAAGTTTCTACGAGCAGTACTTC
CDR3: CASSSGQGSFYEQYF
D: TRBD1
V: TRBV5-1
size: .
J: TRBJ2-7

DNA: TGTGCCAGCAGTGAAGCCCGGACAGAAGAGACCCAGTACTTC
CDR3: CASSEARTEETQYF
D: .
V: TRBV25-1
size: .
J: TRBJ2-5

DNA: TGTGCCAGCAGCCGCACAGGGAACACTGAAGCTTTCTTT
CDR3: CASSRTGNTEAFF
D: .
V: TRBV7-2
size: .
J: TRBJ1-1

DNA: TGCGCCAGCAGCTTGGTTCCTAGCGGGGACTCCTACAATGAGCAGTTCTTC
CDR3: CASSLVPSGDSYNEQFF
D: TRBD2
V: TRBV5-1
size: .
J: TRBJ2-1

DNA: TGCGCCAGCAGCCCCGGACTAGCGGGTCGGACCAACACCGGGGAGCTGTTTTTT
CDR3: CASSPGLAGRTNTGELFF
D: TRBD2
V: TRBV5-1
size: .
J: TRBJ2-2

DNA: TGCAGTGCTAGACCGGCGGGTGAGCAGTTCTTC
CDR3: CSARPAGEQFF
D: .
V: TRBV20-1
size: .
J: TRBJ2-1

DNA: TGTGCCAGCAGCTTGGCCCAAAGCACAGATACGCAGTATTTT
CDR3: CASSLAQSTDTQYF
D: .
V: TRBV5-6
size: .
J: TRBJ2-3

DNA: TGTGCCAGCAGCGTTAGCGGGGACAGGGTTAACTATGGCTACACCTTC
CDR3: CASSVSGDRVNYGYTF
D: TRBD1
V: TRBV7-2
size: .
J: TRBJ1-2

DNA: TGTGCCAGCAGTTTGAGCTTAGGACTAGCGGCAGATACGCAGTATTTT
CDR3: CASSLSLGLAADTQYF
D: TRBD2
V: TRBV27
size: .
J: TRBJ2-3

DNA: TGTGCCAGCAGTTTCCCCCCGGGACAGGGGGCACCTGAAGCTTTCTTT
CDR3: CASSFPPGQGAPEAFF
D: TRBD1
V: TRBV6-7
size: .
J: TRBJ1-1

DNA: TGTGCCAGCAGTCTACCTGACAGGGTCACATACAATGAGCAGTTCTTC
CDR3: CASSLPDRVTYNEQFF
D: TRBD1
V: TRBV28
size: .
J: TRBJ2-1

DNA: TGTGCCAGCAGCCAAGGACTAGCGGGAGGGGTCCCCGAGCAGTACTTC
CDR3: CASSQGLAGGVPEQYF
D: TRBD2
V: TRBV3-1/TRBV3-2
size: .
J: TRBJ2-7

DNA: TGTGCTAGCAGCTTAGCTAGCGCAGATACGCAGTATTTT
CDR3: CASSLASADTQYF
D: .
V: TRBV7-7
size: .
J: TRBJ2-3

DNA: TGTGCCAGCAGCTTGTTGGGGCGAGATAATTCACCCCTCCACTTT
CDR3: CASSLLGRDNSPLHF
D: .
V: TRBV7-3
size: .
J: TRBJ1-6

DNA: TGTGCCAGCAGCCCGACTAGCGGGAGTCAAGAGACCCAGTACTTC
CDR3: CASSPTSGSQETQYF
D: TRBD2
V: TRBV27
size: .
J: TRBJ2-5

DNA: TGTGCCAGCAGCTTACGAGGGGCGGGGGGAGAGACCCAGTACTTC
CDR3: CASSLRGAGGETQYF
D: TRBD2
V: TRBV11-2
size: .
J: TRBJ2-5

DNA: TGTGCCAGCAGCTTAGTTGAGGGTATTAAGAGAGAGCAGTACTTC
CDR3: CASSLVEGIKREQYF
D: .
V: TRBV7-2
size: .
J: TRBJ2-7

DNA: TGTGCTAGCAGCTTGAAAGGGACAGGGTCAGATACGCAGTATTTT
CDR3: CASSLKGTGSDTQYF
D: TRBD1
V: TRBV7-7
size: .
J: TRBJ2-3

DNA: TGTGCCAGCAGGAAACTAAGGGAGGAGACCCAGTACTTC
CDR3: CASRKLREETQYF
D: .
V: TRBV2
size: .
J: TRBJ2-5

DNA: TGCGCCAGCAGCTTAGAGGGGAGGCGGACAGATACGCAGTATTTT
CDR3: CASSLEGRRTDTQYF
D: .
V: TRBV5-1
size: .
J: TRBJ2-3

DNA: TGTGCCAGCAGTTACTCGCTGGGGAGTAATTCACCCCTCCACTTT
CDR3: CASSYSLGSNSPLHF
D: .
V: TRBV6-5
size: .
J: TRBJ1-6

DNA: TGTGCCAGTAGTATTTATTTGTCGGGGACAACGGACGATTCACCCCTCCACTTT
CDR3: CASSIYLSGTTDDSPLHF
D: .
V: TRBV19
size: .
J: TRBJ1-6

DNA: TGTGCCAGCAGGTCCGGGACAGGGCCTGGCTACACCTTC
CDR3: CASRSGTGPGYTF
D: TRBD1
V: TRBV6-5
size: once
J: TRBJ1-2

DNA: TGTGCCACCAGCAGAGATCGGGCTAGCGGTCAAGAGACCCAGTACTTC
CDR3: CATSRDRASGQETQYF
D: TRBD2
V: TRBV15
size: .
J: TRBJ2-5

DNA: TGTGCCAGCAGCTTGACCACAGGGAATAGCAATCAGCCCCAGCATTTT
CDR3: CASSLTTGNSNQPQHF
D: .
V: TRBV2
size: .
J: TRBJ1-5

DNA: TGTGCCTGGGGGGACAGCCCGGGTGAGCAGTTCTTC
CDR3: CAWGDSPGEQFF
D: TRBD1
V: TRBV30
size: .
J: TRBJ2-1